The 3 T cell receptor beta chains listed next were all sequenced from one sample in a study of cytomegalovirus exposure and HLA in healthy donors. This table comes from immunoSEQ multiplex PCR, and its TCRdb copy is limited to in-frame clones, with some not included. The profile shows about 160,000 clones, 70% to 90% of them singletons. The sequenced sample consisted of PBMCs. These receptors were taken from a man aged 30 to 45 in good health and CMV-seropositive.

The chain is built from TRBV11-2 and TRBJ2-5, with a tentative D call TRBD2 (6 bases). V was pared by 5 bases and J by 0 bases, with 13 bases between. CDR1 and CDR2 from the germline V gene are SGHAT and FQNNGV. The CDR3 spans 15 residues. The CDR3 coding sequence is TGTGCCAGCAGCAGCTGGGGGGATAACCAAGAGACCCAGTACTTC. It is translated as CASSSWGDNQETQYF.

The chain joins TRBV9 to TRBJ2-1; D call uncertain. The CDR3 covers 13 residues. V lost 0 bases, J lost 9 bases, and 10 bases lay in between. CDR1 is SGDLS and CDR2 is YYNGEE in the germline V gene. The CDR3 region is CASSVGPNPEQFF. The CDR3 DNA reads TGTGCCAGCAGCGTAGGCCCTAACCCTGAGCAGTTCTTC. The full variable domain, in which reference TRBV9 and TRBJ2-1 provide the parts outside the CDR3, is DSGVTQTPKHLITATGQRVTLRCSPRSGDLSVYWYQQSLDQGLQFLIQYYNGEERAKGNILERFSAQQFPDLHSELNLSSLELGDSALYFCASSVGPNPEQFFGPGTRLTVL.

This sequence joins TRBV7-8 and TRBJ2-5; TRBD2 might be the D (7 bases). The CDR3 runs to 15 residues. Germline V gene lookup returns CDR1 SGHVS and CDR2 FQNEAQ. V was cut by 5 bases and J by 0 bases, with 13 bases left in between. CDR3 loop: CASSRGGGHQETQYF. CDR3 coding DNA: TGTGCCAGCAGCCGAGGGGGGGGACACCAAGAGACCCAGTACTTC.